Listed here is a single T cell receptor (beta chain). Using immunoSEQ multiplex PCR, the repertoire was profiled, and TCRdb retains in-frame clones only, with some absent. The sample records some 130,000 clones, over 85% being singletons. CDR3 size: 14 residues. The trim removed 0 bases at V and 11 bases at J, leaving 3 bases unmatched. Germline V gives CDR1 MNHEY, CDR2 SVGAGI. The data were obtained in a study of control samples from healthy donors and cancer patients. The clonotype comes from a man aged 50-60 years with head and neck cancer. Sequencing was carried out using PBMCs. The chain combines TRBV6-5 with TRBJ2-1; 11 nucleotides match TRBD2. The CDR3 sequence is CASSYSGLAGQQFF. CDR3 DNA: TGTGCCAGCAGTTACTCCGGACTAGCGGGTCAGCAGTTCTTC.